Below are 10 T cell receptor beta chains sequenced from a single sample in a study of blood T cell repertoires in COVID-19. Here immunoSEQ multiplex PCR was the method, and the copy in TCRdb shows in-frame clones only, minus some. This sample yields 48,000 or so clones, of which roughly 84% are seen a single time; 5.5% to 6% belongs to the top ten. The sequenced sample consisted of peripheral blood. These receptors were taken from a woman in her fifties or sixties with acute or convalescent COVID-19.

The chain links TRBV19 to TRBJ2-1; 7 nucleotides agree with TRBD2. V lost 10 bases to trimming and J lost 0 bases; unmatched junction nucleotides: 6. The CDR3 is made up of 14 amino acids. Germline V lookup: CDR1 LNHDA, CDR2 SQIVND (reference sequence). The CDR3 bases are TGTGCCACTAGGGGCGGGAGCTCCTACAATGAGCAGTTCTTC. Protein product: CATRGGSSYNEQFF.

The chain is built from TRBV5-4 and TRBJ2-2, with D possibly TRBD1 on 10 matching bases. CDR1 is SGHNT, CDR2 YYREEE, per germline (reference sequence). The CDR3 is 17 amino acids. Trimming cost V 4 bases and J 5 bases, with 21 bases left between them. The CDR3 DNA is TGTGCCAGCAGCCCGCGACAGGGGGCGGGAGGGACCGGGGAGCTGTTTTTT. It encodes CASSPRQGAGGTGELFF.

CDR3 sequence (DNA): TGTGCCAGCAGCTTAGCCCCGGGACTCGGGAGAAACACCATATATTTT. It encodes CASSLAPGLGRNTIYF. The V gene is TRBV7-2, the J gene TRBJ1-3, with D perhaps TRBD1 (5 bases). This CDR3 has 16 amino acids. Deletions cut 0 bases from V and 5 bases from J, with 14 bases between. CDR1 SGHTA and CDR2 FQGNSA come from the germline V gene.

V and J are TRBV27 and TRBJ2-7, with D maybe TRBD2 (6 bases). Germline assignment: CDR1 MNHEY and CDR2 SMNVEV (reference sequence). The V end lost 8 bases, the J end lost 0 bases, and 11 bases lay between the germline ends. The CDR3 is 13 amino acids. The chain's CDR3 is CASGPGLSYEQYF. Written as DNA, the CDR3 is TGTGCCAGCGGACCGGGACTCTCCTACGAGCAGTACTTC.

V usage is TRBV19 and J usage is TRBJ2-7; D remains unclear. V lost 4 bases and J 0 bases, leaving 13 bases between the germline ends. The CDR3 contains 15 residues. CDR1 and CDR2 (germline): LNHDA, SQIVND (reference sequence). The CDR3 DNA sequence: TGTGCCAGTAGTAAGGTTCGACTCAGCTCCTACGAGCAGTACTTC. This codes for CASSKVRLSSYEQYF.

The chain joins TRBV7-8 to TRBJ1-6, with D unclear. With 4 bases removed from V and 6 bases from J, the gap between germline ends came to 10 bases. This CDR3 is 14 amino acids long. CDR1 SGHVS and CDR2 FQNEAQ come from the germline V gene. The chain's CDR3 is CASSSRVGNSPLHF. The CDR3 DNA is TGTGCCAGCAGCTCACGAGTCGGTAATTCACCCCTCCACTTT.

The rearrangement joins TRBV7-3 to TRBJ2-3; 9 nucleotides align to TRBD2. With 3 bases clipped from V and 4 bases from J, the junction kept 5 bases outside the gene matches. This CDR3 has 15 amino acids. The germline gives CDR1 SGHTA, CDR2 FQGTGA. The CDR3 protein is CASSLAGGRADTQYF. The CDR3 bases are TGTGCCAGCAGCTTGGCGGGAGGGCGGGCAGATACGCAGTATTTT. The variable domain in full, with the rest retrieved from reference TRBV7-3 and TRBJ2-3, is GAGVSQTPSNKVTEKGKYVELRCDPISGHTALYWYRQSLGQGPEFLIYFQGTGAADDSGLPNDRFFAVRPEGSVSTLKIQRTERGDSAVYLCASSLAGGRADTQYFGPGTRLTVL.

V is TRBV6-5 and J is TRBJ2-3; possible D gene TRBD2, 6 bases. Germline CDR1 MNHEY, CDR2 SVGAGI. CDR3 length equals 11 residues. Trimming stripped 7 bases from V and 5 bases from J, with 7 bases between. The CDR3 bases are TGTGCCAGCACCGGGGGAGATACGCAGTATTTT. Its translation is CASTGGDTQYF.

The chain carries TRBV11-2 and TRBJ1-1; 7 positions agree with TRBD1. The CDR3 extends over 15 amino acids. The ends lost 4 bases at V and 1 base at J; junction bases unmatched: 6. Germline V gives CDR1 SGHAT, CDR2 FQNNGV. CDR3 amino acids: CASSSARTGNTEAFF. The CDR3 DNA follows: TGTGCCAGCAGCTCAGCCCGGACAGGGAACACTGAAGCTTTCTTT.

Only one count was recorded for this clone. The chain combines TRBV27 with TRBJ1-2, with 8 positions matching TRBD1. Trimming at V came to 0 bases and at J to 2 bases, leaving 8 bases not matched to a gene. The CDR3 sequence is 17 residues long. Germline V gives CDR1 MNHEY, CDR2 SMNVEV (reference sequence). CDR3 loop: CASSLSIRDRPNYGYTF. In nucleotides, the CDR3 is TGTGCCAGCAGTTTATCGATTCGGGACAGGCCAAACTATGGCTACACCTTC.